The T cell receptor beta chain described here comes from a study of molecular identifiers for immune sequencing clone quantification. This clonotype was detected a few times. TCRdb passed the PCR reads through MiXCR, listing each CDR3 protein once. In the table there are under 800,000 distinct CDR3 sequences, around 25% of which are singletons. Trimming removed 4 bases at V and 0 bases at J, with 15 bases between. Germline V gene sequence: CDR1 SGHVS, CDR2 FNYEAQ. The CDR3 runs 17 residues. Sequenced material: naive CD8+ T cells from blood, with Jurkat cell RNA spiked in. Indicated subset: FACS-sorted CD8+CD4-CCR7+CD45RA+ naive T cells. This TCR was sampled from a human donor in good health. Some libraries in this study had Jurkat cell RNA spiked in. V usage is TRBV7-6 and J usage is TRBJ2-2, with a tentative D call TRBD1 (5 bases). The CDR3 DNA follows: TGTGCCAGCAGCTCCCGGAACTGGGGCGCGAACACCGGGGAGCTGTTTTTT. Protein sequence: CASSSRNWGANTGELFF. The variable domain in full, completed from reference TRBV7-6 and TRBJ2-2, reads GAGVSQSPRYKVTKRGQDVALRCDPISGHVSLYWYRQALGQGPEFLTYFNYEAQQDKSGLPNDRFSAERPEGSISTLTIQRTEQRDSAMYRCASSSRNWGANTGELFFGEGSRLTVL.